This T cell receptor (beta chain) appears in the sequencing data of a study of CD8+ T cells in alopecia areata. Study at large: Each of the treated patients was given oral tofacitinib, 5 to 10 mg twice daily, for moderate-to-severe alopecia areata.

Sequencing used cDNA as its template, made by extracting RNA and reverse transcribing it. The assay was immunoSEQ multiplex PCR, and TCRdb's table has in-frame clones only and misses some. This table holds roughly 180,000 clones, roughly 60% found once. Losses at the gene ends were 4 bases for V and 4 bases for J; bases not matched to a gene: 5. CDR1 and CDR2 from the germline V gene are LNHNV and YYDKDF (reference sequence). The CDR3 is made up of 15 amino acids. This clone has more than one count but fewer than ten. Its antigen remains unknown. As part of sample collection, lesional scalp punch biopsies and peripheral blood were taken from alopecia areata patients. Broader study findings: Compared with normal scalp, lesional scalp had higher clonality and more expanded CD8+ clones. Although TCR sharing was seen in mice, sharing across patients was less clear, possibly for HLA-related reasons.

The sample consisted of CD4+ T cells sorted from blood, taken at week 0. The TCR was taken from a human donor with alopecia areata. The chain carries TRBV15 and TRBJ2-2; 8 nucleotides match TRBD1. DNA of the CDR3: TGTGCCACCAGCAAGGACAGGGCGGGCACCGGGGAGCTGTTTTTT. Encoded protein: CATSKDRAGTGELFF.